The clone carrying this T cell receptor beta chain has more than one count but fewer than ten. These data originate in a study of T-cell memory formation after mild COVID-19. The CDR3 covers 14 residues. V was clipped by 3 bases and J by 5 bases, with 10 bases between them. Germline V gene lookup returns CDR1 SGHTA and CDR2 FQGNSA. Via MiXCR, TCRdb re-called the 5' RACE reads, giving one row per CDR3 protein. Altogether 40,000 to 55,000 distinct CDR3 sequences are present, about 7.1% being singletons, with the ten largest covering approximately 1.5%. The sample consisted of PBMCs or a T cell subset sorted from them (not recorded which). The chain joins TRBV7-2 to TRBJ2-2; the D gene is possibly TRBD1 (5 bases). The clonotype originates from a young man who had mild COVID-19 (a few samples of this study predate the infection). Cell type and time point are not known. Here the CDR3 reads CASSFNRLTGELFF. The CDR3 DNA is TGTGCCAGCAGCTTTAACAGGCTAACCGGGGAGCTGTTTTTT. Looking up the rest from reference TRBV7-2 and TRBJ2-2 gives the full variable domain: GAGVSQSPSNKVTEKGKDVELRCDPISGHTALYWYRQSLGQGLEFLIYFQGNSAPDKSGLPSDRFSAERTGGSVSTLTIQRTQQEDSAVYLCASSFNRLTGELFFGEGSRLTVL.